Listed below are T cell receptor beta chains from one sample, sequenced in a study of post-analysis software for immune sequencing data. TCRdb fed the PCR reads into MiXCR, producing one record per CDR3 protein. The sample lists roughly 600,000 distinct CDR3 sequences; roughly two fifths were seen once. Sequences were obtained from blood. All receptors derive from a girl between 10 and 17 years old with multiple sclerosis. The CDR3 runs from the conserved cysteine through the conserved F or W. D genes are given only for firm matches. Rows give clone size only sometimes, using once, few, many, or a class for an expanded clone.

V gene,J gene,D gene,clone size,CDR3 DNA,CDR3 protein
TRBV5-6,TRBJ1-1,-,-,TGTGCCAGCAGCTTGGCTTTGATGGGGGCAACTGGAGCTTTCTTT,CASSLALMGATGAFF
TRBV5-1,TRBJ1-2,-,-,TGCGCCAGCAGCTCGGGGGATTCTGGAGAGGGCTACACCTTC,CASSSGDSGEGYTF
TRBV20-1,TRBJ2-5,TRBD2,-,TGCAGTCAGTCCCCCGCGGGGGGCCAAGAGACCCAGTACTTC,CSQSPAGGQETQYF
TRBV5-1,TRBJ2-1,-,-,TGCGCCAGCAGCTTTAGGGCAGGCTCCTACAATGAGCAGTTCTTC,CASSFRAGSYNEQFF
TRBV5-1,TRBJ2-1,TRBD2,-,TGCGCCAGCAGCACCGGGACTAGCGGGGGTGAGCAGTTCTTC,CASSTGTSGGEQFF
TRBV27,TRBJ2-1,TRBD2,-,TGTGCCAGCAGTTCGGTGACTAGCGGGGTACAGGGGCAGTTCTTC,CASSSVTSGVQGQFF
TRBV5-1,TRBJ2-7,-,-,TGCGCCAGCAGCCCAGGGGCGGGATTCGACGAGCAGTACTTC,CASSPGAGFDEQYF
TRBV7-8,TRBJ2-1,TRBD2,-,TGTGCCAGCAGCTTTGGCGGGGGGTACAATGAGCAGTTCTTC,CASSFGGGYNEQFF
TRBV29-1,TRBJ1-2,-,-,TGCAGCGTTGAAACCCAGGGACTCTATGGCTACACCTTC,CSVETQGLYGYTF
TRBV12-3/TRBV12-4,TRBJ1-4,-,few,TGTGCCAGCAGGAGGGGGGGAGAAAAACTGTTTTTT,CASRRGGEKLFF
TRBV5-1,TRBJ2-1,TRBD2,few,TGCGCCAGCAGCCTGCTGACTAGCGCGGCCCACAATGAGCAGTTCTTC,CASSLLTSAAHNEQFF
TRBV6-5,TRBJ2-3,TRBD2,-,TGTGCCAGCAGTCGACTAGCGGGAGTTACAGATACGCAGTATTTT,CASSRLAGVTDTQYF
TRBV15,TRBJ1-1,-,-,TGTGCCACCAGCAGAGCGCGGGGCGGGATGAACACTGAAGCTTTCTTT,CATSRARGGMNTEAFF
TRBV20-1,TRBJ1-4,TRBD1,-,TGCAGTGCTAGAAAAGGGACAGGGAAAGAAAAACTGTTTTTT,CSARKGTGKEKLFF
TRBV5-1,TRBJ2-5,-,-,TGCGCCAGCAGCTCGGGCGGGACCACTGACGAGACCCAGTACTTC,CASSSGGTTDETQYF
TRBV12-3/TRBV12-4,TRBJ2-7,TRBD2,-,TGTGCCAGCACCTTTAGCGGGAAGGGCTCCTACGAGCAGTACTTC,CASTFSGKGSYEQYF
TRBV10-1,TRBJ2-5,-,-,TGCGCCAGCAGTGAGCCTGGGAGTAACCAGTACTTC,CASSEPGSNQYF
TRBV9,TRBJ2-1,TRBD2,few,TGTGCCAGCAGCGTAGGTCCTAGCGGGAGAAAGAGTGAGCAGTTCTTC,CASSVGPSGRKSEQFF
TRBV12-3/TRBV12-4,TRBJ1-2,-,-,TGTGCCAGCAGTTCCCTGGGATCTTACGGCTATGGCTACACCTTC,CASSSLGSYGYGYTF
TRBV7-2,TRBJ2-3,TRBD2,once,TGTGCCAGCAGCTCCAAAGGGACTCTAGCGGCTAGCACAGATACGCAGTATTTT,CASSSKGTLAASTDTQYF
TRBV7-3,TRBJ2-3,-,many,TGTGCCAGCAGCTTAACTTTGGGAGATACGCAGTATTTT,CASSLTLGDTQYF
TRBV29-1,TRBJ2-5,-,many,TGCAGCGTTGGCGGTAGGGCTAAGGAGACCCAGTACTTC,CSVGGRAKETQYF
TRBV6-6,TRBJ2-3,TRBD2,few,TGTGCCAGCAGTATCGGCCGGACTAGTAGTGGTTCAGATACGCAGTATTTT,CASSIGRTSSGSDTQYF
TRBV5-5,TRBJ2-3,TRBD2,once,TGTGCCAGCAGCTCTCTTTCTAGCGGAGCCACAGATACGCAGTATTTT,CASSSLSSGATDTQYF
TRBV6-6,TRBJ2-7,-,few,TGTGCCAGCAGTTACCCGGGACACCACGAGCAGTACTTC,CASSYPGHHEQYF
TRBV19,TRBJ2-1,-,-,TGTGCCAGTAGTATAGGTTCGGGGGGCTATAGAAACAATGAGCAGTTCTTC,CASSIGSGGYRNNEQFF
TRBV29-1,TRBJ2-3,-,many,TGCAGCGTTGAAGGGGGGGATACGCAGTATTTT,CSVEGGDTQYF
TRBV12-3/TRBV12-4,TRBJ2-7,-,few,TGTGCCAGCAGTTTTCAGAGCTACGAGCAGTACTTC,CASSFQSYEQYF
TRBV4-1,TRBJ2-1,TRBD2,many,TGTGCCAGCAGTCCTGGACTAGCGGGAGGCAATGAGCAGTTCTTC,CASSPGLAGGNEQFF
TRBV20-1,TRBJ2-1,-,-,TGCAGTGCTAGAGTCGGGTTCCAGGGTGAGCAGTTCTTC,CSARVGFQGEQFF
TRBV12-3/TRBV12-4,TRBJ2-1,TRBD2,few,TGTGCCAGCGCTTCTCGACTAGCGGGAGTTCCATTCCGCTTC,CASASRLAGVPFRF
TRBV9,TRBJ2-7,TRBD2,few,TGTGCCAGTCGGGGCGCGGGGGACGAGCAGTACTTC,CASRGAGDEQYF
TRBV20-1,TRBJ2-7,-,-,TGCAGTGCTAGAGATCCCGGCCTGGAGCAGTACTTC,CSARDPGLEQYF
TRBV7-2,TRBJ2-7,-,-,TGTGCCAGCAGCTTAATTGGGCTAGGGACTTACGAGCAGTACTTC,CASSLIGLGTYEQYF
TRBV5-1,TRBJ1-2,-,-,TGCGCCAGCAGCTTGGACAGCTTATACTATGGCTACACCTTC,CASSLDSLYYGYTF
TRBV11-1,TRBJ2-7,-,-,TGTGCCAGCAGTTTCGGGCGGAGAAGCCTACGCGAGCAGTACTTC,CASSFGRRSLREQYF
TRBV12-3/TRBV12-4,TRBJ2-3,-,-,TGTGCCAGCAGTTTAGTCCTCCCGGGTACGCAGTATTTT,CASSLVLPGTQYF
TRBV29-1,TRBJ2-7,-,-,TGCAGCGGCCTGTATTCGTACGAGCAGTACTTC,CSGLYSYEQYF
TRBV7-3,TRBJ1-1,TRBD1,-,TGTGCCAGCAGCTTAACCAGGACAGGGGACGGGGCTGAAGCTTTCTTT,CASSLTRTGDGAEAFF
TRBV28,TRBJ1-5,-,-,TGTGCCAGCAGTTCCCCCCCCCAGGCCCTCAATCTGGTAGGACAGCCCCAGCATTTT,CASSSPPQALNLVGQPQHF
TRBV12-3/TRBV12-4,TRBJ2-3,-,-,TGTGCCAGCAGTTCCGGACTAGGGGGGGGGACGGGAGATGCGCAGTATTTT,CASSSGLGGGTGDAQYF
TRBV20-1,TRBJ1-2,TRBD1,-,TGCAGTGCCGCAATGGACAGGGTAAACTATGACTACACCTTC,CSAAMDRVNYDYTF
TRBV4-1,TRBJ1-2,TRBD1,few,TGCGCCAGCAGCCAAGATGGGACAGGGGGCTACACCTTC,CASSQDGTGGYTF
TRBV24-1,TRBJ2-1,TRBD1,few,TGTGCCACCGACTCAGGGGGCTCCTACAATGAGCAGTTCTTC,CATDSGGSYNEQFF
TRBV6-6,TRBJ1-5,TRBD1,-,TGTGCCAGTACAGGGACAGGGGTTTGGCCCCAGCATTTT,CASTGTGVWPQHF
TRBV20-1,TRBJ2-7,TRBD2,-,TGCAGTGCAAGCCAGCGGGGGGGAATCTACGAGCAGTACTTC,CSASQRGGIYEQYF
TRBV6-5,TRBJ1-4,-,-,TGTGCCAGCAGTTATCGGATGGATGAAAAACTGTTTTTT,CASSYRMDEKLFF
TRBV20-1,TRBJ2-7,TRBD2,few,TGCAGTGCTAGTGAGTCTAGCGGGGGGGCCGGAGATGAGCAGTACTTC,CSASESSGGAGDEQYF
TRBV2,TRBJ2-7,-,-,TGTGCCAGCACGGGGGAGAGTTACGAGCAGTACTTC,CASTGESYEQYF
TRBV29-1,TRBJ2-1,TRBD1,-,TGCAGCGTTGATGGACAGGGGGGAGCGGAGACCCAGTTCTTC,CSVDGQGGAETQFF
TRBV18,TRBJ1-5,-,-,TGTGCCAGCTCACCACGGACAAATAATCAGCCCCAGCATTTT,CASSPRTNNQPQHF
TRBV30,TRBJ2-3,-,many,TGTGCCTGGAGTGTAATTGGAGATACGCAGTATTTT,CAWSVIGDTQYF
TRBV12-3/TRBV12-4,TRBJ1-4,-,-,TGTGCCAGCAGTCCGCAGGGTAAAACTAATGAAAAACTGTTTTTT,CASSPQGKTNEKLFF
TRBV20-1,TRBJ1-2,TRBD1,-,TGCAGTGCAAAACAGGGGGCGAGCTATGGCTACACCTTC,CSAKQGASYGYTF
TRBV5-1,TRBJ2-5,-,-,TGCGCCAGCAAATTCCCAGGGGAAGAGACCCAGTACTTC,CASKFPGEETQYF
TRBV15,TRBJ1-6,-,-,TGTGCCACCAGCAGGGGTTTTTCACCCCTCCACTTT,CATSRGFSPLHF
TRBV12-3/TRBV12-4,TRBJ1-2,TRBD1,-,TGTGCCAGCAGCTACGATGTACAGGGGGTGGTCTATGGCTACACCTTC,CASSYDVQGVVYGYTF